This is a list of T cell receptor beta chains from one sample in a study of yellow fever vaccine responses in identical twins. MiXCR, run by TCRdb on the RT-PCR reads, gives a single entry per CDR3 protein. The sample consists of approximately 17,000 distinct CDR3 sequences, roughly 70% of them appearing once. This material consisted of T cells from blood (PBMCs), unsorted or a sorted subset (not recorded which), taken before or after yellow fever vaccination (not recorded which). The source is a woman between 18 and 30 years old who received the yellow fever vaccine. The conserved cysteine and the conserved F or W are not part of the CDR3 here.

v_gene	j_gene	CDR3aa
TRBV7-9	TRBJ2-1	ASSLFSAPRGEQF
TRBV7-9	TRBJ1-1	ASSPGQMNTEAF
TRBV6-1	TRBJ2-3	ASGAGGTDTQY
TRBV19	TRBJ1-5	ASSSAPNQPQH
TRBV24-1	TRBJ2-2	ATSDGGQYTGKLF
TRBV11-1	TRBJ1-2	ASSLAGFDNYGYT
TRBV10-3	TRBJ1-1	AIDSGGTEAF
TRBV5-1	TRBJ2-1	ASSQGLGRGEQF
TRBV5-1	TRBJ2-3	ASSLGSRGTSTDTQY
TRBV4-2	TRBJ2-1	ASSQTSGTSSYNEQF
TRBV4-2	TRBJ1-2	ASSPGTEPHPAGYT
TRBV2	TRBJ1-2	AISSPAKDGYT
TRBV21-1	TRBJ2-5	ASSKAHRGKETQY